The 10 T cell receptor beta chains below were found in one sample sequenced in a study of cytomegalovirus exposure and HLA in healthy donors. The table came from immunoSEQ multiplex PCR; TCRdb's copy has only in-frame clones and leaves some out. The table includes about 98,000 clones, 87% detected once. The specimen was PBMCs. These receptors came from a man between 18 and 29 years old in good health and CMV-seropositive.

This clone has just a few counts. The chain couples TRBV6-5 to TRBJ2-7; 8 bases fit TRBD1. Germline V lookup: CDR1 MNHEY, CDR2 SVGAGI. CDR3 length: 12 residues. J was trimmed by 7 bases and V by 6 bases; bases with no gene match: 5. In DNA form, the CDR3 reads TGTGCCAGCAGATCTCGGGACAGGGAGCAGTACTTC. It codes for CASRSRDREQYF.

The chain joins TRBV6-1 to TRBJ1-5; D is perhaps TRBD1 (5 bases). Germline V lookup: CDR1 MNHNS, CDR2 SASEGT. Deletions cut 1 base from V and 8 bases from J, with 12 bases between. This CDR3 has 14 residues. CDR3 in DNA: TGTGCCAGCAGTGAAGATGGGGGGTGGAAGCCCCAGCATTTT. As protein: CASSEDGGWKPQHF.

The chain carries TRBV9 and TRBJ1-2; 7 bases are a match to TRBD1. V was clipped by 4 bases and J by 5 bases; unmatched bases: 5. This CDR3 has 13 residues. Germline V lookup: CDR1 SGDLS, CDR2 YYNGEE. The CDR3 sequence is CASSTGTEYGYTF. CDR3 sequence (DNA): TGTGCCAGCAGCACAGGGACAGAATATGGCTACACCTTC.

With respect to this clone: The conserved phenylalanine or tryptophan normally closing the CDR3 is absent here, so this likely arose from a read error. The DNA is left out, because the CDR3 cannot be placed on it with certainty; the CDR3 is given as TCRdb lists it. The V and J genes are TRBV2 and TRBJ1-2; the table's D gene call, TRBD1, was not cross checked with the DNA. The germline CDR1 and CDR2 sequences are SNHLY and FYNNEI. The CDR3 adds up to 12 amino acids, both ends counted. The CDR3 loop reads CASSDIGTALLS.

The chain couples TRBV21-1 to TRBJ2-7; TRBD1 is taken as the D call from the table, unchecked against the DNA. TRBV21-1 counts as a pseudogene. This CDR3 has 17 amino acids. The CDR3 DNA sequence: TGTGCCAGCAGCAAAGGGGCAGGACAGGGATCGTCTCTCGAGCAGTACTTC. Protein product: CASSKGAGQGSSLEQYF.

The V and J genes are TRBV19 and TRBJ2-7; the match to TRBD1 covers 8 bases. The V segment lost 6 bases and the J segment 6 bases; nucleotides outside the gene matches: 10. The CDR3 has 14 residues. Germline V gene sequence: CDR1 LNHDA, CDR2 SQIVND (reference sequence). CDR3 amino acids: CASSRGQGFSEQYF. CDR3 bases: TGTGCCAGTAGCCGAGGACAGGGTTTCAGCGAGCAGTACTTC.

The genes are TRBV13 and TRBJ2-2; D may be TRBD2 (6 bases). Trimming cost V 2 bases and J 6 bases, with 16 bases left between them. The CDR3 has 16 residues. In germline, CDR1 is PRHDT, CDR2 FYEKMQ (reference sequence). In DNA, the CDR3 is TGTGCCAGCAGCTTACTCGTCGGGAGTGCGCCCGGGGAGCTGTTTTTT. Its translation: CASSLLVGSAPGELFF.

This clone appeared a few times. The chain employs TRBV7-3 and TRBJ2-7; TRBD2 might be the D (6 bases). CDR1 is SGHTA and CDR2 is FQGTGA in the germline V gene. This CDR3 has 14 amino acids. The V end was cut by 3 bases, the J end by 1 base, with 10 bases between. CDR3: CASSFGGTSYEQYF. CDR3 coding DNA: TGTGCCAGCAGCTTTGGAGGGACGTCCTACGAGCAGTACTTC.

The rearrangement uses TRBV7-2 and TRBJ2-5; 8 bases align to TRBD1. The CDR3 covers 14 residues. V lost 6 bases, J lost 4 bases, and 7 bases stayed unmatched. Germline CDR1 and CDR2: SGHTA and FQGNSA. CDR3 nucleotides: TGTGCCAGCAGTAGAGGACAGGGATCAGAGACCCAGTACTTC. Amino acid sequence: CASSRGQGSETQYF. The full variable domain, rest sourced from reference TRBV7-2 and TRBJ2-5, is GAGVSQSPSNKVTEKGKDVELRCDPISGHTALYWYRQSLGQGLEFLIYFQGNSAPDKSGLPSDRFSAERTGGSVSTLTIQRTQQEDSAVYLCASSRGQGSETQYFGPGTRLLVL.

This sequence joins TRBV7-8 and TRBJ1-4; D call uncertain. The length of the CDR3 is 14 residues. The ends were cut back, 5 bases at V and 8 bases at J, with 15 bases in the middle. Per germline, CDR1 SGHVS and CDR2 FQNEAQ. CDR3 amino acids: CASSRTAGGEKLFF. The CDR3 region has the DNA TGTGCCAGCAGCCGGACGGCGGGAGGAGAAAAACTGTTTTTT.